Below, 2 T cell receptor beta chains from the same sample are listed, as sequenced in a study of blood T cell repertoires in COVID-19. TCRdb's table, derived via immunoSEQ multiplex PCR, lists solely in-frame clones and lacks some. The sample lists 300,000 to 400,000 clones, approximately 88% occurring once. Sequenced: PBMCs or T cells enriched from blood (not recorded which). Receptors were obtained from a woman aged 25 to 45 with acute COVID-19.

This chain connects TRBV4-1 to TRBJ1-1; D is unresolved. V gave up 5 bases and J gave up 3 bases, with 10 bases separating them. The CDR3 loop spans 13 amino acids. Germline CDR1 and CDR2: MGHRA and YSYEKL. CDR3 bases: TGCGCCAGCAGCGACCGGAGGGACACTGAAGCTTTCTTT. It encodes CASSDRRDTEAFF.

The genes are TRBV7-6 and TRBJ1-2, with 8 bases fitting TRBD1. The CDR3 totals 16 residues. After removal of 5 bases from V and 8 bases from J, the junction contained 16 bases not matched to a gene. The germline gives CDR1 SGHVS, CDR2 FNYEAQ. CDR3 sequence reads: CASSPNPTGAGGGYTF. DNA for the CDR3: TGTGCCAGCAGCCCAAACCCGACAGGGGCCGGGGGAGGCTACACCTTC.